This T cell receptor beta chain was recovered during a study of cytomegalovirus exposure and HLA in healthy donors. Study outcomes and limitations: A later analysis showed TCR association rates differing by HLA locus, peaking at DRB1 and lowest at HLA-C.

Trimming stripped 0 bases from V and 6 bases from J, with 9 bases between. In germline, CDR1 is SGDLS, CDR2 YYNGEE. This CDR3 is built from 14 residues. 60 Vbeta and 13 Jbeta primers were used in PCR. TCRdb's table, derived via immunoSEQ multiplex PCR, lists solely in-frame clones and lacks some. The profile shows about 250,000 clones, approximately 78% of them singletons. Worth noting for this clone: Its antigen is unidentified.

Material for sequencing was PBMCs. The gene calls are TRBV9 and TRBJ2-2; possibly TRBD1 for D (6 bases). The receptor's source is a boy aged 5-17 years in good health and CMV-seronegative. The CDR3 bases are TGTGCCAGCAGCGTAGCAGGGGCGCCCGGGGAGCTGTTTTTT. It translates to CASSVAGAPGELFF.